Described below is a single TCR beta chain sequence and its context. Its antigen target is currently unknown. No qualities accompany the bases; no much larger clone lies one base away. This sample stems from a study of blood T cell repertoires in COVID-19 (TCRdb year 2020). About the study as a whole: Collaborator samples came from the United States, Italy and Spain and covered acute and convalescent phases of COVID-19. The prospective study material was composed of cDNA or gDNA derived from T cells, B-cell-depleted T cells, or PBMCs. Deeply sampled blood TCRbeta repertoires from subjects exposed to, actively infected with, or recovered from COVID-19 were included in the dataset. The repertoires were made available in a free public database intended to serve as a resource for research on the immune response to SARS-CoV-2. The samples were drawn from two sources: the first 160 participants of the ongoing ImmuneRACE study, and 1,254 subjects contributed by 6 global collaborators. Nearly every sample came with metadata listing a de-identified subject ID, COVID-19 status, age in years and sex. HLA class I and class II types, where available, came from metadata supplied by the sample provider rather than from assay-based typing. What the research found in general, with its limitations: How much clinical and demographic metadata was included differed by source and by participant, and the metadata was provided uncurated.

TCRbeta CDR3 regions were amplified from genomic DNA using the immunoSEQ Assay, a bias-controlled multiplex PCR. For the original study's pipeline: Within the assay, amplification of reference gene primers was used to estimate how many nucleated cells each sample contained. To quantify the absolute abundance of each unique TCRbeta CDR3 rearrangement, sequence reads were collapsed and filtered. Productive Simpson clonality was computed per sample as the square root of Simpson's diversity index over productive rearrangements. TCRdb holds this immuneACCESS table with in-frame rearrangements only. Some clones are missing; in checked studies, unresolved V genes explain under half, and the rest has no known cause. D and trimming were read from the DNA, whereas the V and J calls and clone size are those reported in that table. The sample table lists approximately 97,000 clones, about four fifths of them with a count of one. The ten largest make up around 9.4% of the sample.

The collaborating institutions used their own protocols to collect whole blood in K2EDTA tubes. For TCRbeta analysis, collaborators shipped samples as frozen whole blood, isolated PBMCs, or DNA extracted from either of those sample types. The germline V gene provides CDR1 SGDLS and CDR2 YYNGEE. V trim: 3 bases; J trim: 5 bases; unmatched bases: 2. The CDR3, from cysteine to phenylalanine, totals 13 residues. The only DNA kept is the CDR3, 39 bases in frame from the first base. The origin of this receptor is a man aged 40-50 years with active or convalescent COVID-19. The chain is made from TRBV9 and TRBJ2-1; TRBD2 fits 7 bases in the junction. The material sequenced was peripheral blood. The CDR3 reads CASSESGDNEQFF. The sequenced DNA: TGTGCCAGCAGCGAAAGCGGGGACAATGAGCAGTTCTTC. The reference TRBV9 and TRBJ2-1 proteins fill in what lies around the CDR3, so the full variable domain reads DSGVTQTPKHLITATGQRVTLRCSPRSGDLSVYWYQQSLDQGLQFLIQYYNGEERAKGNILERFSAQQFPDLHSELNLSSLELGDSALYFCASSESGDNEQFFGPGTRLTVL.